The T cell receptor (beta chain) described here comes from a study of T cell changes during pregnancy in multiple sclerosis. The V and J ends lost 6 bases and 4 bases, in that order; junction bases with no gene match: 10. Per the germline V gene, CDR1 is MDHEN and CDR2 is SYDVKM. The CDR3 has 15 residues. Sequencing used immunoSEQ multiplex PCR; TCRdb keeps in-frame clones, though not all of them. The profile shows tens of thousands of clones, over 75% of them singletons. The sample consisted of CD8+ T cells from peripheral blood mononuclear cells, taken in the second trimester of pregnancy. The V call is TRBV28, the J call TRBJ1-1, with 8 positions matching TRBD1. This receptor was taken from a female donor with multiple sclerosis, enrolled in a pregnancy study. The CDR3 bases are TGTGCCAGCAGCTCCCGGACAGGGCGGGTCACTGAAGCTTTCTTT. Residues: CASSSRTGRVTEAFF.